The subject of this entry is one T cell receptor (beta chain). The data originate from a study of regulatory T cells in long-lasting Graves disease. The length of the CDR3 is 14 residues. Germline CDR1 DFQATT, CDR2 SNEGSKA (reference sequence). V was shortened by 0 bases and J by 4 bases, with 12 bases between the two germline ends. Time point of the sample: newly diagnosed GD, antithyroid drugs for less than 3 months. The TCR library was made from RNA that had been extracted from PBMCs in TRIzol. iRepertoire HTBI primers and Arm-PCR of CDR3 regions built TCR beta libraries. In TCRdb, the multiplex PCR reads were re-called with MiXCR into one record per CDR3 protein. The sample contains about 540,000 distinct CDR3 sequences, approximately 13% of which appear only once. These records were also assigned to another study, of T cells in Graves' hyperthyroidism and ophthalmopathy.

The clonotype originates from a man aged 25-45 years with Graves disease. V gene TRBV20-1 combines with J gene TRBJ1-2, with a tentative D call TRBD1 (6 bases). Source: peripheral blood mononuclear cells (PBMCs), taken at new diagnosis, from a patient treated with antithyroid drugs. The DNA for the CDR3 is TGCAGTGCTAGAGATCCAGGGGCCCTCTATGGCTACACCTTC. This translates into CSARDPGALYGYTF.